This TCR beta chain came from a study of prognosis after radiotherapy for stage I lung cancer. TCR beta CDR3 was amplified from genomic DNA by two-round multiplex PCR. The first PCR round targeted every TRBV and TRBJ gene with specific primers. One entry per CDR3 protein results from TCRdb running MiXCR on the multiplex PCR reads. The sample shows about 16,000 distinct CDR3 sequences, more than 35% of them seen only once. The specimen comprised PBMCs, sampled before or after stereotactic body radiation therapy (not recorded which). The receptor was isolated from a donor aged 50 or older with non-small cell lung cancer.

CDR3 nucleotides: TGTGCCAGCAGTGAAGGGCCCCCGGGGGGGGGCTACGAGCAGTACTTC. Amino acids: CASSEGPPGGGYEQYF. V usage is TRBV2 and J usage is TRBJ2-7; the match to TRBD2 covers 8 bases. V was clipped by 1 base and J by 3 bases; unmatched bases: 8. Germline CDR1 is SNHLY and CDR2 is FYNNEI. The CDR3 extends over 16 amino acids.